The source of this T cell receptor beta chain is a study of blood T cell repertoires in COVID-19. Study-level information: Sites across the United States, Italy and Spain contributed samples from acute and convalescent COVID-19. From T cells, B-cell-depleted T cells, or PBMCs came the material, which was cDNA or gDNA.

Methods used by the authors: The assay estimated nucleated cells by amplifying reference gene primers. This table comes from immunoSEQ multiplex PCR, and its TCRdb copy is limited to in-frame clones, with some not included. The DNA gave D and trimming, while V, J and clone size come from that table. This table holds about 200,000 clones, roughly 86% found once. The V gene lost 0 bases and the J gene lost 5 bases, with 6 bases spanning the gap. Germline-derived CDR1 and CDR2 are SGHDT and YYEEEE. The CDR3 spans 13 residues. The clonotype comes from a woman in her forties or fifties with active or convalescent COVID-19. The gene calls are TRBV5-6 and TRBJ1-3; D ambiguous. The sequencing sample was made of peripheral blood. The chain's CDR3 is CASSLALRNTIYF. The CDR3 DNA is TGTGCCAGCAGCTTGGCGCTAAGAAACACCATATATTTT.